The 2 T cell receptor beta chains below come from one sample, sequenced in a study of shared T cell receptors in the human thymus. Clones were sequenced by immunoSEQ multiplex PCR, and TCRdb holds only the in-frame ones, with some missing. The sample has hundreds of thousands of clones, approximately 87% seen once. These same records also appear under a second study, on human thymus T cells.

Sequencing was performed on thymocytes. The receptors were gathered from a boy in the first two years of life with a congenital heart defect.

The rearrangement uses TRBV5-1 and TRBJ2-5, with a tentative D call TRBD2 (6 bases). Trimming left V 6 bases short and J 4 bases short, with 16 bases between. The CDR3 runs 14 residues. CDR1 is SGHRS, CDR2 YFSETQ, per germline. CDR3 bases: TGCGCCAGCACCCTCCCGGGGGTCCGAGAGACCCAGTACTTC. It yields the protein CASTLPGVRETQYF.

The chain is built from TRBV4-1 and TRBJ2-7; TRBD2 agrees at 7 bases. Germline V CDR1 and CDR2: MGHRA, YSYEKL. The CDR3 length is 11 residues. The ends lost 8 bases at V and 4 bases at J; junction bases unmatched: 2. CDR3 region: CASGGDYEQYF. The CDR3 bases are TGCGCCAGCGGGGGGGATTACGAGCAGTACTTC.